This T cell receptor (beta chain) is from a study of blood T cell repertoires in COVID-19. Study-wide context: Some COVID-19 samples were acute and others convalescent; all came from the United States, Italy and Spain. The analysed material was cDNA or gDNA that came from T cells, B-cell-depleted T cells, or PBMCs.

In the authors' methods: Reference gene primer amplification yielded estimated nucleated cell counts. The repertoire was sequenced with immunoSEQ multiplex PCR; TCRdb's copy has only in-frame clones and lacks some. Clone size and V and J calls were adopted from that table, with D and trimming inferred from the DNA. The sample shows hundreds of thousands of clones, around four fifths of them seen only once. The V gene end was trimmed by 7 bases and the J gene end by 0 bases; junction bases not matched to a gene: 8. This CDR3 region has 16 residues. CDR1 and CDR2 (germline): KGHDR, SFDVKD. V and J are TRBV24-1 and TRBJ2-1; TRBD2 matches 7 bases. The sequenced material came from peripheral blood. The TCR originated in a woman between 50 and 59 years old who had recovered from COVID-19. CDR3 region: CATSELATRSYNEQFF. CDR3 coding DNA: TGTGCCACCAGCGAACTAGCGACCCGCTCCTACAATGAGCAGTTCTTC.